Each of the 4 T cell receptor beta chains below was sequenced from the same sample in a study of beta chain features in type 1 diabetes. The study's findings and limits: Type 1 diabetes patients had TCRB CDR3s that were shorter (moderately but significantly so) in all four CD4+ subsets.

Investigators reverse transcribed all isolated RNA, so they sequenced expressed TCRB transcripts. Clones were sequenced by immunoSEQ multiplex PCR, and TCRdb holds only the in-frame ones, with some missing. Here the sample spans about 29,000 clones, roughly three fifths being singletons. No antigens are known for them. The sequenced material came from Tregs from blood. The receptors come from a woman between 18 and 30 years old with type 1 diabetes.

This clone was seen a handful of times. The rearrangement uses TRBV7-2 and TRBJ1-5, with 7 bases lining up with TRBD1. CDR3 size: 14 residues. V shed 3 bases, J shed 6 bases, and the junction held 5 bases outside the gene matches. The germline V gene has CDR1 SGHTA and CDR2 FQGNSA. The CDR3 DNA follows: TGTGCCAGCAGCTTTACAGGGGTCGGTCAGCCCCAGCATTTT. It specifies CASSFTGVGQPQHF. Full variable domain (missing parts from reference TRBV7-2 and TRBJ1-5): GAGVSQSPSNKVTEKGKDVELRCDPISGHTALYWYRQSLGQGLEFLIYFQGNSAPDKSGLPSDRFSAERTGGSVSTLTIQRTQQEDSAVYLCASSFTGVGQPQHFGDGTRLSIL.

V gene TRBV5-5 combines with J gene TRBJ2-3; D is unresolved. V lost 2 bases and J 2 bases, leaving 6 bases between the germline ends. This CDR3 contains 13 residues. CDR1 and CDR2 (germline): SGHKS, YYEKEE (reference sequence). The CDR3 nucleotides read TGTGCCAGCAGCTTCACATTCACAGATACGCAGTATTTT. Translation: CASSFTFTDTQYF.

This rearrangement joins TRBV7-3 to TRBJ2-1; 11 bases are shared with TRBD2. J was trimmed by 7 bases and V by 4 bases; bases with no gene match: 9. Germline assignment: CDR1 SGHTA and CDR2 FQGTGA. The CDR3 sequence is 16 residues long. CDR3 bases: TGTGCCAGCAGCTCCACTCTAGCGGGAGGTTATAATGAGCAGTTCTTC. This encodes CASSSTLAGGYNEQFF.

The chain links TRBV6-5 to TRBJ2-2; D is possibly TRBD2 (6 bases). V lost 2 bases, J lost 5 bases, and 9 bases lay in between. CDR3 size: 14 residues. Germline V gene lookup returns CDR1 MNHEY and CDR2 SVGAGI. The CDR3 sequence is CASSYTRGTGELFF. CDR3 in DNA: TGTGCCAGCAGTTACACCCGGGGGACCGGGGAGCTGTTTTTT.